Detailed here is one TCR beta chain. During active infection, Seattle patients enrolled and were then monitored through disease. J was trimmed by 8 bases and V by 0 bases; bases with no gene match: 9. There are 15 residues in the CDR3. Germline V CDR1 and CDR2: SGDLS, YYNGEE. This entry comes from a study of blood T cell repertoires in COVID-19. Assay used: immunoSEQ multiplex PCR; TCRdb lists only in-frame clones, some missing. The repertoire holds some 75,000 clones, 70% to 90% seen once, with less than 7.5% in the top ten. This rearrangement joins TRBV9 to TRBJ2-3; 7 bases map to TRBD2. The source is a man aged 80 or over with COVID-19, enrolled during active disease. Specimen: peripheral blood. The CDR3 spells CASSVARASGATQYF. CDR3 DNA: TGTGCCAGCAGCGTAGCTAGGGCTAGCGGTGCTACGCAGTATTTT.